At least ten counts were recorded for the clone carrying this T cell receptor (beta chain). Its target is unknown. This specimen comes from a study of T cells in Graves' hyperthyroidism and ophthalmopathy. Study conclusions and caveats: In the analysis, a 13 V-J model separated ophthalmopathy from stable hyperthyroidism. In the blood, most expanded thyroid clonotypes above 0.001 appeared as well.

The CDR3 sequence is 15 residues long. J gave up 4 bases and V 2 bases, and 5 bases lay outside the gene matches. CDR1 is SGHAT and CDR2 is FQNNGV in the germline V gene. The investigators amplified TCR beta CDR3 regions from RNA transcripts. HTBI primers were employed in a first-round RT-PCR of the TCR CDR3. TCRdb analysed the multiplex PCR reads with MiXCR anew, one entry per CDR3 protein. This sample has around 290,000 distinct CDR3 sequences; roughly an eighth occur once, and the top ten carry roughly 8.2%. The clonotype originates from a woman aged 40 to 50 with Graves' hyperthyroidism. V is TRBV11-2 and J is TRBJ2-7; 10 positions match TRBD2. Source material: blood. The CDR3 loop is CASSLISGRTYEQYF. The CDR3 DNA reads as TGTGCCAGCAGCTTAATTAGCGGGAGGACTTACGAGCAGTACTTC.